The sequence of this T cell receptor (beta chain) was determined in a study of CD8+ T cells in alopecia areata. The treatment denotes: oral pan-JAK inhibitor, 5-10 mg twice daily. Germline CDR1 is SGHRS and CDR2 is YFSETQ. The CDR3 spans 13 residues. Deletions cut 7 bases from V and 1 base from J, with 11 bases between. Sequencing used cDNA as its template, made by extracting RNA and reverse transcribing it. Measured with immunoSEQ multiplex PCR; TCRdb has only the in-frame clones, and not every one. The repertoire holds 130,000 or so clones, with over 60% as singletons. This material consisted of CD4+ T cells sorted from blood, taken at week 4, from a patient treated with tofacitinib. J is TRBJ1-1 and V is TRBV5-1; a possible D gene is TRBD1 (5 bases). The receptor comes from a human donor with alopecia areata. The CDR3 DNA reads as TGCGCCAGCGGACAAGGTGAGAACACTGAAGCTTTCTTT. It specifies CASGQGENTEAFF.